This T cell receptor beta chain was observed in a study of blood T cell repertoires in COVID-19. Study-level background: The United States, Italy and Spain were the sources of the acute and convalescent COVID-19 samples. The cDNA or gDNA used as material had been derived from T cells, B-cell-depleted T cells, or PBMCs.

In the study's own analysis: Amplified reference gene primers provided the basis for estimating nucleated cell counts. Generated by immunoSEQ multiplex PCR, the TCRdb table keeps only in-frame clones and is missing some. The DNA gave D and trimming, while V, J and clone size come from that table. Of some 150,000 clones detected, about 87% appear once; the ten largest clones hold 8.5% to 9%. Germline V gene sequence: CDR1 LGHDT, CDR2 YNNKEL (reference sequence). CDR3 length equals 11 residues. The TCR was taken from a woman in her fifties or sixties with active or convalescent COVID-19. The sequenced sample was peripheral blood. The J gene is TRBJ2-7, the V gene TRBV3-1 (or the pseudogene TRBV3-2); D may be TRBD2 (7 bases). This CDR3 reads CTFGGGPEQYF. Here the CDR3 DNA reads TGTACCTTTGGGGGGGGGCCCGAGCAGTACTTC.